The rows below give T cell receptor beta chains drawn from one sample of a study of T-cell memory formation after mild COVID-19. One entry per CDR3 protein results from TCRdb running MiXCR on the 5' RACE reads. This sample has approximately 250,000 distinct CDR3 sequences, with roughly 15% found just once. Input material: PBMCs or a T cell subset sorted from them (not recorded which). Receptor source: a man aged 18-30 years who had mild COVID-19 (a few samples of this study predate the infection). Cell type and time point are not known. Both conserved end residues are part of each CDR3. The D gene is left open where the match is weak. Clone size is given for some rows only: seen once, a few or many times, or a class if the clone is expanded.

TRBV29-1,-,-,TRBJ2-1,TGCAGCGTTGGGCGGGACGGTGGTCGGAATGAGCAGTTCTTC,CSVGRDGGRNEQFF
TRBV14,few,-,TRBJ1-6,TGTGCCAGCAGCCAGGGCCAGGGGATTAATTCACCCCTCCACTTT,CASSQGQGINSPLHF
TRBV28,-,TRBD2,TRBJ2-1,TGTGCCAGCAGTTTACGCAGCGGGGACTACAATGAGCAGTTCTTC,CASSLRSGDYNEQFF
TRBV15,-,-,TRBJ1-6,TGTGCCACCAGCATCCCAAATTCACCCCTCCACTTT,CATSIPNSPLHF
TRBV7-9,few,TRBD1,TRBJ1-1,TGTGCCAGCAGCCAAGCCCCAGGGACAGGCGAAGCTTTCTTT,CASSQAPGTGEAFF
TRBV20-1,-,-,TRBJ2-5,TGCAGTGCTACCTTGGGAGCGGGCCAAGAGACCCAGTACTTC,CSATLGAGQETQYF
TRBV4-2,-,TRBD1,TRBJ1-1,TGTGCCAGCAGCTCTCCGGTAGGACAGGGAACTGAAGCTTTCTTT,CASSSPVGQGTEAFF
TRBV24-1,few,-,TRBJ2-3,TGTGCCACCAGTGGGACCGAAGGTGACAGTTCCACAGGTACGCAGTATTTT,CATSGTEGDSSTGTQYF
TRBV10-3,-,TRBD2,TRBJ2-1,TGTGCCATCAGTGGAACCTCTAGCGGGGGGCCCATTCGGGATGAGCAGTTCTTC,CAISGTSSGGPIRDEQFF
TRBV29-1,-,-,TRBJ2-3,TGCAGCGTTGAAGATCGTGGCAGGGACTTAGCAGATACGCAGTATTTT,CSVEDRGRDLADTQYF
TRBV2,-,-,TRBJ2-3,TGTGCCAGCTCTGTTAACACAGATACGCAGTATTTT,CASSVNTDTQYF
TRBV6-7,few,TRBD2,TRBJ2-1,TGTGCCAGCAGTCCGGGGCCGACTAGCGGGGGTTACAATGAGCAGTTCTTC,CASSPGPTSGGYNEQFF
TRBV12-3/TRBV12-4,few,-,TRBJ2-2,TGTGCCAGCAGTCGTCACGGGACACCCAACACCGGGGAGCTGTTTTTT,CASSRHGTPNTGELFF
TRBV11-2,few,-,TRBJ2-5,TGTGCCAGCAGCTTGAGAACAGGGTCAGAGACCCAGTACTTC,CASSLRTGSETQYF
TRBV12-3/TRBV12-4,-,-,TRBJ1-3,TGTGCCAGCAGTTTCGGAGGCTCTGGAAACACCATATATTTT,CASSFGGSGNTIYF
TRBV11-2,many,-,TRBJ1-1,TGTGCCAGCAGACAACTCCGGGGGGTCACTGAAGCTTTCTTT,CASRQLRGVTEAFF
TRBV7-2,-,-,TRBJ1-5,TGTGCCAGCAGCTTAGTGGGGATTGGCAATCAGCCCCAGCATTTT,CASSLVGIGNQPQHF
TRBV7-9,-,-,TRBJ2-7,TGTGCCAGCAGCTCGGGACGGCCCGACTACGAGCAGTACTTC,CASSSGRPDYEQYF
TRBV18,-,-,TRBJ2-5,TGTGCCAGCTCACCCCCAGGTCCGCGAGAGACCCAGTACTTC,CASSPPGPRETQYF
TRBV6-5,-,-,TRBJ2-1,TGTGCCAGCAGTTCGGGGGCTTTAAGCTCCTACAATGAGCAGTTCTTC,CASSSGALSSYNEQFF
TRBV24-1,-,-,TRBJ1-1,TGTGCCACCAGTGACACAGGACCGGTTGAAGCTTTCTTT,CATSDTGPVEAFF
TRBV18,-,-,TRBJ1-6,TGTGCCAGCTCCCTGACCTCTTTATCGAATTCACCCCTCCACTTT,CASSLTSLSNSPLHF
TRBV10-3,few,-,TRBJ2-4,TGTGCCATCAGTGAGCAGGGGGCCAAAAACATTCAGTACTTC,CAISEQGAKNIQYF
TRBV6-1,few,TRBD1,TRBJ1-2,TGTGCCAGCAGTGAAACGAGTGGGGGGACAGTCAACTATGGCTACACCTTC,CASSETSGGTVNYGYTF
TRBV6-5,few,TRBD2,TRBJ2-2,TGTGCCAGCAGGGCCCTAGCGGGGAGAAACACCGGGGAGCTGTTTTTT,CASRALAGRNTGELFF
TRBV7-8,few,-,TRBJ2-5,TGTGCCAGCAGATATCCGGGCTCTTTAGGGGAGACCCAGTACTTC,CASRYPGSLGETQYF
TRBV25-1,-,-,TRBJ2-7,TGTGCCAGCAGTGTCCGGGACAAAGGGGACTGGAGCTCCTACGAGCAGTACTTC,CASSVRDKGDWSSYEQYF
TRBV4-3,few,-,TRBJ1-1,TGCGCCAGCAGGCATCCAGGGCGGACTGAAGCTTTCTTT,CASRHPGRTEAFF
TRBV10-3,few,TRBD1,TRBJ2-6,TGTGCCATCAGTGGGACAGGCTTCTCTGGGGCCAACGTCCTGACTTTC,CAISGTGFSGANVLTF